These 24 T cell receptor beta chains originate from one sample sequenced in a study of follicular helper T cells after annual influenza vaccination. Specified time point: 2014-2015 season, pre-vaccination. Method: immunoSEQ multiplex PCR; TCRdb's copy keeps in-frame clones and lacks some. Of roughly 10,000 clones in the sample, 81% were seen once. The specimen comprised CXCR5- memory CD4+ T cells sorted from blood, sampled on the day of influenza vaccination. The receptor set was obtained from an adult who received the influenza vaccine.

The rearrangement joins TRBV5-4 to TRBJ1-2; 12 positions agree with TRBD1. This CDR3 region has 17 residues. CDR1 SGHNT and CDR2 YYREEE come from the germline V gene (reference sequence). Trimming took 4 bases from V and 8 from J; bases not matched to a gene: 15. The CDR3 sequence: CASSTTGTGGALKGYTF. The CDR3 DNA follows: TGTGCCAGCAGCACCACCGGGACAGGGGGCGCTTTAAAGGGCTACACCTTC.

This chain joins TRBV6-5 and TRBJ2-7; 9 bases align to TRBD1. The CDR3 runs 15 residues. The V and J ends lost 0 bases and 3 bases, in that order; junction bases with no gene match: 3. Germline-derived CDR1 and CDR2 are MNHEY and SVGAGI. The CDR3 nucleotides read TGTGCCAGCAGTTACTCTGGGGGACAGGGCTACGAGCAGTACTTC. Protein product: CASSYSGGQGYEQYF.

The chain is built from TRBV28 and TRBJ2-7, with D possibly being TRBD1 (5 bases). Germline V CDR1 and CDR2: MDHEN, SYDVKM. Trimming left V 7 bases short and J 3 bases short, with 16 bases between. CDR3 length equals 14 residues. This CDR3 is CASTPRPRDYEQYF. The CDR3 DNA reads as TGTGCCAGCACCCCGAGACCCAGGGACTACGAGCAGTACTTC.

The chain combines TRBV28 with TRBJ2-7; TRBD1 aligns across 7 bases. CDR1 is MDHEN and CDR2 is SYDVKM in the germline V gene. The CDR3 covers 14 residues. V shed 6 bases and J 4 bases; nucleotides not matched to a gene: 9. For the CDR3, the DNA is TGTGCCAGCAGAACTGGACAGGTCCGGTACGAGCAGTACTTC. This sequence encodes CASRTGQVRYEQYF.

The chain uses TRBV19 and TRBJ1-5; perhaps TRBD1 as D (5 bases). Germline CDR1 LNHDA, CDR2 SQIVND (reference sequence). V was clipped by 6 bases and J by 1 base, with 13 bases between them. The CDR3 consists of 15 residues. CDR3 coding DNA: TGTGCCAGTAGCACCCCCCGGACAAGCAATCAGCCCCAGCATTTT. This translates into CASSTPRTSNQPQHF.

The rearrangement uses TRBV2 and TRBJ2-3; D gene unclear. V lost 1 base and J 4 bases, leaving 12 bases between the germline ends. From germline, CDR1 is SNHLY and CDR2 FYNNEI. The CDR3 consists of 15 residues. CDR3 loop: CASSEGTLGPDTQYF. Here the CDR3 DNA reads TGTGCCAGCAGTGAAGGTACCCTGGGCCCAGATACGCAGTATTTT.

The rearrangement links TRBV5-5 to TRBJ1-4; TRBD1 is a possible D gene (6 bases). CDR3 length: 14 residues. The germline CDR1 and CDR2 sequences are SGHKS and YYEKEE (reference sequence). V gave up 0 bases and J gave up 7 bases, with 10 bases separating them. DNA for the CDR3: TGTGCCAGCAGCTTGGGGGGGCTGAGTGAAAAACTGTTTTTT. Amino acids: CASSLGGLSEKLFF.

The CDR3 sequence: CASSPDRGMGSPLHF. Here the CDR3 DNA reads TGTGCCAGCTCACCGGACAGGGGGATGGGTTCACCCCTCCACTTT. The chain links TRBV18 to TRBJ1-6; the match to TRBD1 covers 10 bases. Trimming at V came to 3 bases and at J to 9 bases, leaving 5 bases not matched to a gene. There are 15 residues in the CDR3. Germline CDR1 and CDR2: KGHSH and LQKENI.

The chain is built from TRBV5-1 and TRBJ2-5, with 7 bases identical to TRBD1. Germline V gene data show CDR1 as SGHRS and CDR2 as YFSETQ. Unmatched junction bases numbered 1, after V lost 0 bases and J lost 2 bases. The length of the CDR3 is 14 residues. The CDR3: CASSLGDRQETQYF. The CDR3, as DNA: TGCGCCAGCAGCTTGGGGGACAGACAAGAGACCCAGTACTTC.

V and J are TRBV21-1 and TRBJ2-2. TRBV21-1 is described as a pseudogene. This CDR3 is 18 amino acids long. This CDR3 reads CASTPSLIRESGTGELFF. DNA for the CDR3: TGTGCCAGCACCCCGAGCCTCATCAGGGAATCGGGGACCGGGGAGCTGTTTTTT.

This sequence joins TRBV27 and TRBJ2-7; D might be TRBD2 (6 bases). The V end lost 5 bases, the J end lost 1 base, and 21 bases lay between the germline ends. Germline lookup yields CDR1 MNHEY and CDR2 SMNVEV (reference sequence). The length of the CDR3 is 17 residues. CDR3 sequence: CASSRGFRERRSYEQYF. The CDR3 bases are TGTGCCAGCAGTCGGGGGTTTAGGGAGAGGCGATCCTACGAGCAGTACTTC.

The chain combines TRBV11-2 with TRBJ1-1, with D tentatively TRBD1 (5 bases). Germline lookup yields CDR1 SGHAT and CDR2 FQNNGV. The length of the CDR3 is 15 residues. Deletions cut 3 bases from V and 5 bases from J, with 16 bases between. This CDR3 is CASSFGTPRGTEAFF. The CDR3 bases are TGTGCCAGCAGCTTCGGGACTCCTCGGGGAACTGAAGCTTTCTTT. Full variable domain (rest looked up from reference TRBV11-2 and TRBJ1-1): EAGVAQSPRYKIIEKRQSVAFWCNPISGHATLYWYQQILGQGPKLLIQFQNNGVVDDSQLPKDRFSAERLKGVDSTLKIQPAKLEDSAVYLCASSFGTPRGTEAFFGQGTRLTVV.

The gene calls are TRBV5-6 and TRBJ2-1, with D perhaps matching TRBD1 (5 bases). Germline V lookup: CDR1 SGHDT, CDR2 YYEEEE. There are 12 residues in the CDR3. The V gene lost 0 bases and the J gene lost 7 bases, with 5 bases spanning the gap. The CDR3 nucleotides read TGTGCCAGCAGCTTGGGGACAAATGAGCAGTTCTTC. This codes for CASSLGTNEQFF. Full variable domain (missing parts from reference TRBV5-6 and TRBJ2-1): DAGVTQSPTHLIKTRGQQVTLRCSPKSGHDTVSWYQQALGQGPQFIFQYYEEEERQRGNFPDRFSGHQFPNYSSELNVNALLLGDSALYLCASSLGTNEQFFGPGTRLTVL.

The rearrangement uses TRBV5-1 and TRBJ2-3; 12 positions agree with TRBD2. The germline V gene has CDR1 SGHRS and CDR2 YFSETQ. V lost 6 bases to trimming and J lost 4 bases; unmatched junction nucleotides: 9. This CDR3 spans 16 amino acids. CDR3 protein: CASNLASGGVADTQYF. In nucleotides, the CDR3 is TGCGCCAGCAACCTAGCTAGCGGGGGGGTTGCAGATACGCAGTATTTT. Combining the CDR3 with reference TRBV5-1 and TRBJ2-3 gives the whole variable domain KAGVTQTPRYLIKTRGQQVTLSCSPISGHRSVSWYQQTPGQGLQFLFEYFSETQRNKGNFPGRFSGRQFSNSRSEMNVSTLELGDSALYLCASNLASGGVADTQYFGPGTRLTVL.

The J gene is TRBJ1-5, the V gene TRBV27; possible D gene TRBD1, 6 bases. This CDR3 region has 15 residues. Germline assignment: CDR1 MNHEY and CDR2 SMNVEV (reference sequence). With 3 bases removed from V and 4 bases from J, the gap between germline ends came to 13 bases. Here the CDR3 reads CASSFSGVGNQPQHF. The CDR3 nucleotides read TGTGCCAGCAGTTTCTCAGGGGTAGGGAATCAGCCCCAGCATTTT.

This clone was seen only once. This chain links TRBV10-1 with TRBJ2-7, with D perhaps TRBD1 (6 bases). The CDR3 totals 12 residues. Deletions cut 4 bases from V and 3 bases from J, with 7 bases between. CDR1 WNHNN and CDR2 SYGVQD come from the germline V gene (reference sequence). CDR3 sequence: CASSGDNYEQYF. As DNA, the CDR3 is TGCGCCAGCAGTGGGGACAACTACGAGCAGTACTTC.

V gene TRBV28 combines with J gene TRBJ1-1; 10 nucleotides match TRBD1. With V trimmed by 6 bases and J by 5 bases, 9 bases remained unmatched. The CDR3 length is 15 residues. Germline V lookup: CDR1 MDHEN, CDR2 SYDVKM. CDR3 coding DNA: TGTGCCAGCAGCAAACCGGGACAGGGGAGGACTGAAGCTTTCTTT. Residues: CASSKPGQGRTEAFF.

This clone appeared a few times. The chain joins TRBV7-2 to TRBJ2-7; 10 bases are shared with TRBD2. Trimming cost V 2 bases and J 1 base; bases outside gene matches: 5. The CDR3 is 16 amino acids. Germline-derived CDR1 and CDR2 are SGHTA and FQGNSA. This CDR3 is CASSLSASGSSYEQYF. CDR3 DNA: TGTGCCAGCAGCTTATCTGCTAGCGGGAGTTCCTACGAGCAGTACTTC.

The chain employs TRBV28 and TRBJ2-3; D ambiguous. In germline, CDR1 is MDHEN, CDR2 SYDVKM. V gave up 5 bases and J gave up 2 bases, with 14 bases separating them. CDR3 length: 15 residues. CDR3 region: CASSPGTDITDTQYF. As DNA, the CDR3 is TGTGCCAGCAGTCCTGGCACCGACATCACAGATACGCAGTATTTT.

J is TRBJ2-4 and V is TRBV6-6; D gene unclear. Looked up from germline, CDR1 is MNHNY and CDR2 is SVGAGI (reference sequence). Trimming took 5 bases from V and 9 from J, leaving 14 bases between them. CDR3 size: 13 residues. Here the CDR3 reads CASSRRQEGIQYF. CDR3 sequence (DNA): TGTGCCAGCAGTCGGCGCCAAGAAGGCATTCAGTACTTC.

This clone was detected a few times. The gene calls are TRBV10-3 and TRBJ2-7; 9 positions agree with TRBD1. Trimming at V came to 9 bases and at J to 3 bases, leaving 6 bases not matched to a gene. The CDR3 loop spans 13 amino acids. Germline V gene sequence: CDR1 ENHRY, CDR2 SYGVKD. The CDR3 nucleotides are TGTGCCATACAAGGACAGGGGATCTACGAGCAGTACTTC. Translating it yields CAIQGQGIYEQYF.

This sequence joins TRBV6-5 and TRBJ1-5; maybe TRBD1 (5 bases). The germline V and J ends were trimmed by 6 bases and 5 bases, with 11 bases remaining between them. Germline V gene sequence: CDR1 MNHEY, CDR2 SVGAGI. CDR3 length: 13 amino acids. In nucleotides, the CDR3 is TGTGCCAGCAGCCCCCAGACAGATCAGCCCCAGCATTTT. Encoded protein: CASSPQTDQPQHF.

The rearrangement uses TRBV28 and TRBJ1-4, with TRBD1 matching over 8 bases. The CDR3 length is 15 residues. The germline V gene has CDR1 MDHEN and CDR2 SYDVKM. CDR3 nucleotides: TGTGTCGCCGGGACAGGCGGGGCAACTAATGAAAAACTGTTTTTT. As protein: CVAGTGGATNEKLFF.

The V gene is TRBV7-2, the J gene TRBJ1-6; 10 bases match TRBD1. The ends lost 5 bases at V and 5 bases at J; junction bases unmatched: 3. CDR1 and CDR2 (germline): SGHTA, FQGNSA. This CDR3 has 15 residues. For the CDR3, the DNA is TGTGCCAGCAGCCAGGGGACAGGGGATAATTCACCCCTCCACTTT. It encodes CASSQGTGDNSPLHF.